This T cell receptor beta chain was recovered during a study of CXCR3-negative and CXCR3-positive naive CD8 T cells. The CDR3 is made up of 15 amino acids. CDR1 and CDR2 from the germline V gene are SQVTM and ANQGSEA. Study observations and caveats: Naive subsets had comparable surface CD5, so TRB CDR3 properties gauged TCR strength. Naive cells with CXCR3 showed TRB CDR3s that were more hydrophobic than those in CXCR3-negative naive cells. Freshly isolated PBMCs were used in most assays, given partial CXCR3 loss after freezing.

As concerns this clonotype: Its antigen is not identified.

It was by 5' RACE with UMI labels that the TRB cDNA libraries were prepared. TCRdb reprocessed the 5' RACE reads, with one entry per CDR3 protein and no DNA. This sample's clone table lists over 100,000 distinct CDR3 sequences. This TCR was recovered from a human donor in good health. Some clones in this sample may be carry-over from other donors' samples. The chain combines TRBV29-1 with TRBJ2-7; TCRdb calls TRBD1, which cannot be checked without DNA. Sequencing input: naive CXCR3- CD8+ T cells from blood. Sample subset: CD45RO-CCR7+CD27+CD95- naive CD8+ T cells lacking CXCR3 (TNR3-). CDR3 residues: CSVERAVETPYEQYF.